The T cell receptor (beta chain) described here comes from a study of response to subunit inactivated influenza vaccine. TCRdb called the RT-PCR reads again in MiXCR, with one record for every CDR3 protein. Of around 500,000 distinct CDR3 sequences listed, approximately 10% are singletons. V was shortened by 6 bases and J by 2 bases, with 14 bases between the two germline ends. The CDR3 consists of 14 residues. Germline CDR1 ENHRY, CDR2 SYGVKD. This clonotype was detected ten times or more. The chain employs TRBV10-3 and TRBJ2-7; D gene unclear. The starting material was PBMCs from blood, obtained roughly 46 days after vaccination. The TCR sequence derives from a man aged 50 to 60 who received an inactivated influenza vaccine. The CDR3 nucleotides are TGTGCCATCAGGGAGAGGCCGAGCACCTACGAGCAGTACTTC. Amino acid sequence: CAIRERPSTYEQYF.